This entry is about one T cell receptor beta chain. The antigen remains undetermined. RNA was isolated and reverse transcribed to cDNA, the sequencing template. TCRdb's table, derived via immunoSEQ multiplex PCR, lists solely in-frame clones and lacks some. The table records fewer than 250,000 clones, 45% to 65% of them present only once. This sample was included in a study of CD8+ T cells in alopecia areata. Study information: Affected scalp percentage determined the severity score of treated patients. General study findings and limits: Tofacitinib significantly lowered scalp clonality and expanded CD8+ clones among the top 100.

The treatment here: oral pan-JAK inhibitor, 5-10 mg twice daily. CD4+ and CD8+ T cells were sorted from PBMCs. The CDR3 runs to 15 residues. V lost 3 bases and J lost 6; bases outside the gene matches: 5. Germline values: CDR1 KGHSH, CDR2 LQKENI. Source: CD4+ T cells sorted from blood, taken at week 4, from a patient treated with tofacitinib. This receptor was identified in a human donor with alopecia areata. The genes are TRBV18 and TRBJ1-2; 12 bases are shared with TRBD1. The CDR3 spells CASSPRGQGAHGYTF. CDR3 nucleotide sequence: TGTGCCAGCTCACCGCGGGGACAGGGGGCACATGGCTACACCTTC.